These T cell receptor beta chains were read from a single sample in a study of blood T cell repertoires in COVID-19. The repertoire was sequenced with immunoSEQ multiplex PCR; TCRdb's copy has only in-frame clones and lacks some. The table has roughly 330,000 clones, roughly 87% seen once; the top ten hold approximately 9.9%. Sequences were obtained from peripheral blood. Source of these receptors: a man younger than 40 with COVID-19, enrolled during active disease. Each CDR3 is given with its conserved first and last residue. A D gene is named only where the DNA matches it firmly. Only some rows state a clone size, as once, few, many or a class for expanded clones.

D	size	V	J	CDR3	DNA
TRBD2	NA	TRBV5-1	TRBJ2-1	CASSLVGSGLWDEQFF	TGCGCCAGCAGCTTGGTTGGTAGCGGGCTATGGGATGAGCAGTTCTTC
NA	NA	TRBV2	TRBJ2-3	CASRQDTSTDTQYF	TGTGCCAGCAGGCAGGACACGAGCACAGATACGCAGTATTTT
TRBD2	NA	TRBV4-3	TRBJ2-2	CASSQGQRGLTGELFF	TGCGCCAGCAGCCAAGGACAGCGGGGCCTTACCGGGGAGCTGTTTTTT
NA	NA	TRBV2	TRBJ2-2	CASSEATSLVGELFF	TGTGCCAGCAGTGAAGCAACTAGCTTAGTCGGGGAGCTGTTTTTT
TRBD1	NA	TRBV10-3	TRBJ2-7	CAIRGSSTGGGYEQYF	TGTGCCATCAGAGGCAGTTCTACAGGGGGAGGATACGAGCAGTACTTC
NA	NA	TRBV7-3	TRBJ2-5	CASSLTGQFQETQYF	TGTGCCAGCAGCTTAACTGGACAATTCCAAGAGACCCAGTACTTC
TRBD2	NA	TRBV4-3	TRBJ2-1	CASSQESPRGAGGAYNEQFF	TGCGCCAGCAGCCAAGAAAGTCCCAGGGGAGCGGGGGGCGCTTACAATGAGCAGTTCTTC
NA	NA	TRBV6-2/TRBV6-3	TRBJ1-5	CASSSEATGGNQPQHF	TGTGCCAGCAGTTCTGAGGCGACCGGGGGGAATCAGCCCCAGCATTTT
TRBD1	NA	TRBV5-4	TRBJ1-2	CASSPTGGNYGYTF	TGTGCCAGCAGCCCTACAGGGGGTAACTATGGCTACACCTTC
TRBD1	NA	TRBV2	TRBJ2-1	CASSSGQGARNEQFF	TGTGCCAGCAGTTCCGGACAGGGGGCGCGGAATGAGCAGTTCTTC
TRBD1	NA	TRBV27	TRBJ1-2	CASSSPGQKYGYTF	TGTGCCAGCAGTTCACCGGGACAGAAATATGGCTACACCTTC
NA	NA	TRBV27	TRBJ2-1	CASSPEQGEAYNEQFF	TGTGCCAGCAGTCCAGAGCAGGGGGAGGCCTACAATGAGCAGTTCTTC
TRBD1	NA	TRBV11-3	TRBJ2-2	CASSAGQGYGELFF	TGTGCCAGCAGCGCCGGACAGGGGTACGGGGAGCTGTTTTTT
TRBD2	NA	TRBV25-1	TRBJ2-1	CASREPRLAKTSYNEQFF	TGTGCCAGCAGGGAACCTAGACTAGCGAAGACCTCCTACAATGAGCAGTTCTTC
TRBD2	NA	TRBV6-1	TRBJ2-2	CASSALSTSGNTGELFF	TGTGCCAGCAGTGCCCTATCGACTAGCGGGAACACCGGGGAGCTGTTTTTT
TRBD2	NA	TRBV29-1	TRBJ2-5	CSVAGLAGQETQYF	TGCAGCGTCGCAGGACTAGCGGGCCAAGAGACCCAGTACTTC
TRBD1	NA	TRBV3-1/TRBV3-2	TRBJ1-6	CASRGTGISPLHF	TGTGCCAGCCGCGGGACAGGGATATCACCCCTCCACTTT
NA	NA	TRBV11-2	TRBJ2-5	CASSFWAGLGGETQYF	TGTGCCAGCAGCTTTTGGGCAGGGCTTGGGGGGGAGACCCAGTACTTC
NA	once	TRBV28	TRBJ1-2	CASSIGAGRSYGYTF	TGTGCCAGCAGTATAGGCGCCGGTAGGAGCTATGGCTACACCTTC
TRBD1	once	TRBV28	TRBJ1-5	CASSLTTGRNQPQHF	TGTGCCAGCAGTCTCACGACAGGGCGAAATCAGCCCCAGCATTTT
TRBD2	NA	TRBV10-3	TRBJ2-5	CAISDPLAGGPETQYF	TGTGCCATCAGTGACCCACTAGCGGGGGGCCCGGAGACCCAGTACTTC
TRBD1	once	TRBV5-1	TRBJ1-1	CASSTGQVNTEAFF	TGCGCCAGCAGCACTGGACAGGTGAACACTGAAGCTTTCTTT
TRBD1	NA	TRBV11-3	TRBJ2-1	CASSEQGAILNEQFF	TGTGCCAGCAGCGAACAGGGGGCGATCCTCAATGAGCAGTTCTTC
TRBD2	NA	TRBV27	TRBJ2-1	CASSPALAGGLNEQFF	TGTGCCAGCAGTCCCGCACTAGCGGGGGGCCTCAATGAGCAGTTCTTC
TRBD1	NA	TRBV5-1	TRBJ1-2	CASSYSDRDGYTF	TGCGCCAGCAGCTACTCGGACAGGGATGGCTACACCTTC
NA	NA	TRBV10-3	TRBJ1-5	CAISESMSGRGSNQPQHF	TGTGCCATCAGTGAGTCGATGAGCGGCAGGGGCAGCAATCAGCCCCAGCATTTT
NA	NA	TRBV7-2	TRBJ2-7	CASSLAEAGSSYEQYF	TGTGCCAGCAGCTTGGCAGAAGCGGGTTCCTCCTACGAGCAGTACTTC
NA	NA	TRBV2	TRBJ2-7	CASSELDYEQYF	TGTGCCAGCAGTGAACTAGACTACGAGCAGTACTTC
TRBD1	NA	TRBV28	TRBJ1-5	CASSSPGQHSNQPQHF	TGTGCCAGCAGTTCCCCGGGACAGCATAGCAATCAGCCCCAGCATTTT
TRBD1	NA	TRBV11-2	TRBJ2-2	CASSSGLTGGNTGELFF	TGTGCCAGCAGCTCCGGCCTCACAGGGGGGAACACCGGGGAGCTGTTTTTT
NA	NA	TRBV19	TRBJ1-1	CASSIDGPTGGDTEAFF	TGTGCCAGTAGTATAGATGGCCCCACAGGAGGGGACACTGAAGCTTTCTTT
NA	NA	TRBV9	TRBJ2-3	CASSERLVSSTDTQYF	TGTGCCAGCAGCGAAAGACTAGTGTCTAGCACAGATACGCAGTATTTT
NA	once	TRBV5-1	TRBJ2-7	CASQGGGYEQYF	TGCGCCAGCCAAGGGGGGGGCTACGAGCAGTACTTC
TRBD1	NA	TRBV7-9	TRBJ1-1	CASSRTGDEEAFF	TGTGCCAGCAGCCGAACAGGGGACGAGGAAGCTTTCTTT
NA	NA	TRBV27	TRBJ2-7	CASSPGFSYEQYF	TGTGCCAGCAGTCCCGGGTTCTCCTACGAGCAGTACTTC
NA	NA	TRBV15	TRBJ1-5	CATSRDQVQRAARSGQPQHF	TGTGCCACCAGCAGAGATCAGGTACAAAGGGCCGCGAGAAGCGGGCAGCCCCAGCATTTT
NA	once	TRBV4-3	TRBJ1-2	CASSQDSVGGRVGYGYTF	TGCGCCAGCAGCCAAGATAGTGTCGGAGGGCGGGTAGGATATGGCTACACCTTC
TRBD2	NA	TRBV29-1	TRBJ2-7	CSVPGTSGYEQYF	TGCAGCGTCCCCGGGACTAGCGGCTACGAGCAGTACTTC
NA	NA	TRBV18	TRBJ2-5	CASTPYLRETQYF	TGTGCCAGCACACCTTACCTGCGGGAGACCCAGTACTTC
TRBD1	few	TRBV5-5	TRBJ2-3	CASSLAGTGSRRDTQYF	TGTGCCAGCAGCTTGGCCGGGACAGGGAGCCGGCGTGATACGCAGTATTTT
NA	NA	TRBV21-1	TRBJ2-7	CARRTAPHEQYF	TGTGCCAGAAGGACTGCGCCCCACGAGCAGTACTTC
NA	NA	TRBV24-1	TRBJ1-5	CATQGSSNQPQHF	TGTGCCACCCAGGGGAGTAGCAATCAGCCCCAGCATTTT
NA	few	TRBV12-5	TRBJ2-2	CASVRWQGVPGELFF	TGTGCTAGTGTTCGCTGGCAAGGGGTCCCCGGGGAGCTGTTTTTT
NA	NA	TRBV28	TRBJ1-6	CASTGREGSPLHF	TGTGCCAGCACAGGCAGGGAGGGCTCACCCCTCCACTTT
TRBD2	NA	TRBV4-3	TRBJ2-5	CASSQVGVAGDTETQYF	TGCGCCAGCAGCCAAGTAGGGGTAGCGGGAGATACAGAGACCCAGTACTTC
NA	NA	TRBV6-6	TRBJ2-5	CASSYSFTAFQETQYF	TGTGCCAGCAGTTACTCATTCACAGCATTCCAAGAGACCCAGTACTTC
NA	NA	TRBV28	TRBJ1-1	CASSKTRPNTEAFF	TGTGCCAGCAGTAAGACACGCCCGAACACTGAAGCTTTCTTT
TRBD1	NA	TRBV4-1	TRBJ1-4	CASSQWTGRNEKLFF	TGCGCCAGCAGCCAGTGGACAGGGAGGAATGAAAAACTGTTTTTT
NA	NA	TRBV5-1	TRBJ2-7	CASSLAPPAAGSYEQYF	TGCGCCAGCAGCTTGGCCCCTCCAGCGGCAGGCTCCTACGAGCAGTACTTC
TRBD1	NA	TRBV28	TRBJ1-4	CASSFAGTAHEKLFF	TGTGCCAGCAGTTTTGCCGGGACAGCCCACGAAAAACTGTTTTTT
NA	NA	TRBV2	TRBJ1-2	CASSTVGRIYGYTF	TGTGCCAGCAGTACGGTCGGGAGAATATATGGCTACACCTTC
NA	NA	TRBV6-1	TRBJ2-5	CASSEQGWETQYF	TGTGCCAGCAGTGAACAGGGCTGGGAGACCCAGTACTTC
TRBD2	NA	TRBV28	TRBJ2-4	CASSPPSFSPKTSGAKNIQYF	TGTGCCAGCAGTCCTCCTAGTTTCTCCCCTAAAACTAGCGGAGCCAAAAACATTCAGTACTTC
TRBD1	NA	TRBV18	TRBJ2-1	CASSPRTGWNEQFF	TGTGCCAGCTCACCACGGACAGGGTGGAATGAGCAGTTCTTC
NA	NA	TRBV2	TRBJ2-7	CASSTGSHEQYF	TGTGCCAGCAGTACAGGGTCCCACGAGCAGTACTTC
TRBD1	few	TRBV5-6	TRBJ2-7	CASSLTSGTGGAYEQYF	TGTGCCAGCAGCTTGACTTCCGGGACAGGGGGCGCGTACGAGCAGTACTTC
TRBD1	NA	TRBV18	TRBJ1-2	CASSPRTGEYGYTF	TGTGCCAGCTCACCACGCACAGGGGAGTATGGCTACACCTTC
TRBD1	many	TRBV6-5	TRBJ2-1	CASRSGTGDQDEQFF	TGTGCCAGCAGGTCCGGGACAGGGGACCAGGATGAGCAGTTCTTC